Below are 17 T cell receptor beta chains sequenced from a single sample in a study of T-cell memory formation after mild COVID-19. TCRdb ran MiXCR on the 5' RACE reads and lists one entry per CDR3 protein. Among some 68,000 distinct CDR3 sequences, 15% to 20% were seen once, and the ten largest hold about 31%. The specimen sequenced was PBMCs or a T cell subset sorted from them (not recorded which). The receptors were sampled from an adult woman who had mild COVID-19 (a few samples of this study predate the infection). Cell type and time point are not known.

This clonotype has just a few counts. V is TRBV3-1 and J is TRBJ2-7; D is unresolved. With 0 bases removed from V and 0 bases from J, the gap between germline ends came to 12 bases. Germline V gene sequence: CDR1 LGHDT, CDR2 YNNKEL (reference sequence). The CDR3 loop spans 16 amino acids. CDR3 amino acids: CASSQDPDSPSYEQYF. In DNA, the CDR3 is TGTGCCAGCAGCCAAGATCCTGATAGCCCCTCCTACGAGCAGTACTTC.

The rearrangement uses TRBV7-9 and TRBJ2-1; tentatively, D is TRBD1 (5 bases). The V end was cut by 5 bases, the J end by 9 bases, with 8 bases between. The CDR3 has 11 amino acids. The V gene's germline CDR1 is SEHNR and CDR2 FQNEAQ (reference sequence). The CDR3 nucleotides read TGTGCCAGCAGCCAGGGCGGTGAGCAGTTCTTC. This sequence encodes CASSQGGEQFF.

This clonotype was recorded at least ten times. The V and J genes are TRBV7-6 and TRBJ2-1, with 7 bases fitting TRBD2. Germline V gives CDR1 SGHVS, CDR2 FNYEAQ. CDR3 length: 16 residues. The V gene end was trimmed by 5 bases and the J gene end by 0 bases; junction bases not matched to a gene: 7. CDR3 in amino acids: CASSHSSGDSYNEQFF. CDR3 nucleotide sequence: TGTGCCAGCAGCCACTCTAGCGGTGACTCCTACAATGAGCAGTTCTTC.

The V and J genes are TRBV20-1 and TRBJ2-3; no clear D gene. The germline V gene encodes CDR1 DFQATT and CDR2 SNEGSKA (reference sequence). V gave up 0 bases and J gave up 11 bases, with 12 bases separating them. CDR3 length: 12 residues. As DNA, the CDR3 is TGCAGTGCTAGAGATCGGCTAGAGGTGCAGTATTTT. Its protein product is CSARDRLEVQYF.

A note on this clonotype: One junction end does not reproduce the germline sequence, and a read error may be involved. V and J are TRBV12-3 or TRBV12-4 and TRBJ2-7, with 9 bases that match TRBD1. This CDR3 is built from 14 residues. In nucleotides, the CDR3 is TGTGCCAGCAGTCAACAGGGGGCTTCCTACGAGCAGTGCTTC. It encodes CASSQQGASYEQCF.

The chain carries TRBV5-1 and TRBJ2-5; D perhaps matches TRBD2 (6 bases). Between the trimmed V and J ends, which lost 2 bases and 3 bases, there was a span of 11 bases. CDR3 length: 14 amino acids. CDR1 and CDR2 from the germline V gene are SGHRS and YFSETQ. The CDR3 here is CASSLWGGEETQYF. As DNA, the CDR3 is TGCGCCAGCAGCTTATGGGGAGGAGAAGAGACCCAGTACTTC.

The J gene is TRBJ2-7, the V gene TRBV2, with D maybe TRBD2 (6 bases). The V and J ends lost 1 base and 5 bases respectively, with 12 bases between them. CDR1 SNHLY and CDR2 FYNNEI come from the germline V gene. There are 14 residues in the CDR3. CDR3 DNA sequence: TGTGCCAGCAGTGAAGGACTAGGGGAAGACGAGCAGTACTTC. It encodes CASSEGLGEDEQYF.

This clonotype was observed a few times. The rearrangement uses TRBV9 and TRBJ2-1, with D uncertain. Germline lookup yields CDR1 SGDLS and CDR2 YYNGEE. The CDR3 loop spans 14 amino acids. Trimming left V 0 bases short and J 2 bases short, with 6 bases between. The CDR3 nucleotides are TGTGCCAGCAGCGTAGGACTTACCTACAATGAGCAGTTCTTC. Its translation is CASSVGLTYNEQFF. The complete variable domain, with remaining parts taken from reference TRBV9 and TRBJ2-1, reads DSGVTQTPKHLITATGQRVTLRCSPRSGDLSVYWYQQSLDQGLQFLIQYYNGEERAKGNILERFSAQQFPDLHSELNLSSLELGDSALYFCASSVGLTYNEQFFGPGTRLTVL.

In this sample, this clonotype turned up a few times. V gene TRBV29-1 combines with J gene TRBJ2-1; 13 positions agree with TRBD2. Losses at the gene ends were 8 bases for V and 0 bases for J; bases not matched to a gene: 13. Germline V gene sequence: CDR1 SQVTM, CDR2 ANQGSEA. The CDR3 is 18 residues long. The CDR3 spells CSQLGGLAGKRSYNEQFF. The CDR3 nucleotides read TGCAGCCAGTTAGGGGGACTAGCGGGGAAGCGCTCCTACAATGAGCAGTTCTTC.

The chain couples TRBV7-9 to TRBJ2-1; possibly TRBD2 for D (7 bases). The germline V gene has CDR1 SEHNR and CDR2 FQNEAQ (reference sequence). V was cut by 5 bases and J by 4 bases, with 15 bases left in between. CDR3 length: 15 residues. The CDR3 sequence: CASSVNGGPYNEQFF. In nucleotides, the CDR3 is TGTGCCAGCAGCGTTAACGGGGGGCCTTACAATGAGCAGTTCTTC.

This clonotype was picked up a small number of times. CDR3 region: CASSSVGQGADGYTF. In nucleotides, the CDR3 is TGTGCCAGCAGTTCCGTAGGACAGGGGGCTGATGGCTACACCTTC. This chain uses TRBV12-3 or TRBV12-4 with TRBJ1-2, with TRBD1 matching 11 bases. J lost 6 bases, V lost 4 bases, and 7 bases had no gene match. CDR3 length: 15 residues.

The rearrangement links TRBV5-1 to TRBJ2-7, with 11 bases that match TRBD1. This CDR3 contains 14 residues. From germline, CDR1 is SGHRS and CDR2 YFSETQ. The V segment lost 4 bases and the J segment 5 bases; nucleotides outside the gene matches: 5. The CDR3 sequence is CASSQGQGGDEQYF. The CDR3 DNA sequence: TGCGCCAGCAGCCAGGGACAGGGGGGAGACGAGCAGTACTTC.

The genes are TRBV9 and TRBJ2-1; D gene ambiguous. V gave up 2 bases and J gave up 7 bases, with 7 bases separating them. This CDR3 is 12 amino acids long. Germline assignment: CDR1 SGDLS and CDR2 YYNGEE. In nucleotides, the CDR3 is TGTGCCAGCAGCGTCCCCGGGAATGAGCAGTTCTTC. It encodes CASSVPGNEQFF.

This clonotype was detected a few times. This chain links TRBV7-9 with TRBJ2-7; D is undetermined. The CDR3 is 14 amino acids. Germline CDR1 is SEHNR and CDR2 is FQNEAQ (reference sequence). V lost 5 bases, J lost 2 bases, and 13 bases lay in between. The CDR3 DNA reads as TGTGCCAGCAGCATCGATGTAGGCACCTACGAGCAGTACTTC. Its protein product is CASSIDVGTYEQYF.

This clonotype was detected a few times. The chain is built from TRBV12-3 or TRBV12-4 and TRBJ2-1, with TRBD2 identical over 12 bases. CDR3 length: 19 residues. J was trimmed by 2 bases and V by 1 base; bases with no gene match: 9. CDR3 sequence: CASSLVFLAGGLAYNEQFF. The CDR3 region has the DNA TGTGCCAGCAGTTTAGTCTTTCTAGCGGGGGGGCTGGCCTACAATGAGCAGTTCTTC.

V usage is TRBV12-3 or TRBV12-4 and J usage is TRBJ2-1; 12 bases fit TRBD2. CDR3 length: 16 amino acids. J was trimmed by 4 bases and V by 6 bases; bases with no gene match: 7. The CDR3 nucleotides read TGTGCCAGCAGCGACCCCCTAGCGGGGGGGTACAATGAGCAGTTCTTC. Translated, it gives CASSDPLAGGYNEQFF.

This clonotype was observed a handful of times. V gene TRBV10-3 combines with J gene TRBJ2-3; 13 positions match TRBD2. Germline CDR1 ENHRY, CDR2 SYGVKD. The CDR3 is 16 amino acids. Unmatched junction bases numbered 11, after V lost 8 bases and J lost 6 bases. In nucleotides, the CDR3 is TGTGCCATCGGGGCCGGACTAGCGGGGGCACACGATACGCAGTATTTT. It is translated as CAIGAGLAGAHDTQYF.